This record concerns one T cell receptor beta chain sequence. As yet, its antigen is unknown. The sample belongs to a study of T cells in tuberculosis. General study results and limits: GEM motif frequencies gave around 70% accuracy; the GMM repertoire gave about 87%. The TCR-beta difference was not significant; alpha differences partly reflected length. Active tuberculosis TCR-alpha repertoires lay closer to GMM-specific TCRs than IGRA-negative controls, suggesting clonal expansion. Samples were chosen by availability of cryopreserved specimens.

Germline CDR1 MNHEY, CDR2 SMNVEV (reference sequence). V lost 3 bases, J lost 5 bases, and 10 bases stayed unmatched. The CDR3 extends over 17 amino acids. Sequencing was performed with immunoSEQ multiplex PCR; in TCRdb, only in-frame clones are kept and a portion is missing. The sample has roughly 34,000 clones, roughly 95% seen once. The source is a donor between 10 and 35 years old with latent tuberculosis or without tuberculosis infection. The chain links TRBV27 to TRBJ2-2; 9 bases map to TRBD1. The sequencing sample was made of PBMCs. The CDR3 DNA follows: TGTGCCAGCAGTTTCACATGGGACAGGGAGGTAACCGGGGAGCTGTTTTTT. Translating gives CASSFTWDREVTGELFF.